Described below is a single T cell receptor (beta chain) sequence and its context. These data belong to a study of blood T cell repertoires in COVID-19. Study-wide background: The samples span acute and convalescent COVID-19 from the United States, Italy and Spain. T cells, B-cell-depleted T cells, or PBMCs supplied cDNA or gDNA.

Trimming pared 7 bases from V and 0 bases from J, leaving 10 bases between. Germline lookup yields CDR1 PRHDT and CDR2 FYEKMQ (reference sequence). The CDR3 consists of 13 residues. Original methodology: Nucleated cell number was recorded as an estimate derived from reference gene primer amplification. Profiling relied on immunoSEQ multiplex PCR, and the TCRdb table lists in-frame clones only, not all of them. The DNA gave D and trimming, while V, J and clone size come from that table. The sample shows 400,000 to 450,000 clones, about 91% of them seen only once. The V call is TRBV13, the J call TRBJ2-7, with a possible D match to TRBD2 (6 bases). The sequencing input was peripheral blood. This receptor was taken from a woman between 35 and 50 years old with COVID-19, enrolled during active disease. In nucleotides, the CDR3 is TGTGCCAGCAACGCGGGGAGCTCCTACGAGCAGTACTTC. Protein: CASNAGSSYEQYF. Full variable domain (outside the CDR3, taken from reference TRBV13 and TRBJ2-7): AAGVIQSPRHLIKEKRETATLKCYPIPRHDTVYWYQQGPGQDPQFLISFYEKMQSDKGSIPDRFSAQQFSDYHSELNMSSLELGDSALYFCASNAGSSYEQYFGPGTRLTVT.